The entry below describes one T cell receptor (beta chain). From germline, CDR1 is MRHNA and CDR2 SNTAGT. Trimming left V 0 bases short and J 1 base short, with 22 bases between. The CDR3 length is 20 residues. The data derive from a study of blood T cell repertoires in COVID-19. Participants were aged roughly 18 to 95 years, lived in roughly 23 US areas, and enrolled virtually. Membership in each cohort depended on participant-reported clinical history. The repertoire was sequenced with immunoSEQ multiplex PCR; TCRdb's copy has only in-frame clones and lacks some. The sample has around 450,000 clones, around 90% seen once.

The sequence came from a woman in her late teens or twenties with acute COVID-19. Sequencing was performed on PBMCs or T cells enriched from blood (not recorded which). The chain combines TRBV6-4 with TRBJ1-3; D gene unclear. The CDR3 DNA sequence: TGTGCCAGCAGTGACTCAGCCGCTGCCCGACACCCAGCTTCTGGAAACACCATATATTTT. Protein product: CASSDSAAARHPASGNTIYF.